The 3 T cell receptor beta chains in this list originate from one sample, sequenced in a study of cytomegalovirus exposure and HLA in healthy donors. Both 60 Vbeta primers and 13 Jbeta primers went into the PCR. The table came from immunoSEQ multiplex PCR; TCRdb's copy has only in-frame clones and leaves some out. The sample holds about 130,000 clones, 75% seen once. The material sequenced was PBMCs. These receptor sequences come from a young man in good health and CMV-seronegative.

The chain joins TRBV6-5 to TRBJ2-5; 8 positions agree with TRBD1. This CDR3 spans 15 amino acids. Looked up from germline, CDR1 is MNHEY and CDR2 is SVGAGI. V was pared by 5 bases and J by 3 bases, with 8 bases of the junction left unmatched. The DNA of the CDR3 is TGTGCCAGCAGTGTCCGGGACAGGATAGAAGAGACCCAGTACTTC. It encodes CASSVRDRIEETQYF.

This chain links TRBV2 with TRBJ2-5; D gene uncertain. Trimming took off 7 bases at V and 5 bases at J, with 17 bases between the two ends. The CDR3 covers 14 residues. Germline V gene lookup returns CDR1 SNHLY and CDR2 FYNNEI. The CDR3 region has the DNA TGTGCCAGCACCTCCGAGGCGGTCCAGGAGACCCAGTACTTC. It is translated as CASTSEAVQETQYF.

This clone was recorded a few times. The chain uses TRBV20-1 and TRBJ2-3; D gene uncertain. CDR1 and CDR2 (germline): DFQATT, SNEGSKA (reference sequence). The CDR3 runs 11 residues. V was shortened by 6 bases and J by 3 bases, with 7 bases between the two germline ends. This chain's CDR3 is CSAITTDTQYF. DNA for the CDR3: TGCAGTGCGATAACAACAGATACGCAGTATTTT.